A single sample is the source of the 8 T cell receptor beta chains below, sequenced in a study of neoadjuvant anti-PD-1 for oral cavity cancer. Time point reported: after neoadjuvant nivolumab, at surgical resection. Generated by immunoSEQ multiplex PCR, the TCRdb table keeps only in-frame clones and is missing some. This sample has about 39,000 clones, with roughly 77% found just once. The sample here was PBMCs, taken after nivolumab (anti-PD-1) treatment. The receptor set was obtained from a person between 40 and 85 years old with oral cavity squamous cell carcinoma.

This chain joins TRBV6-5 and TRBJ1-6, with a possible D match to TRBD1 (5 bases). CDR1 is MNHEY and CDR2 is SVGAGI in the germline V gene. The CDR3 length is 15 residues. V gave up 2 bases and J gave up 10 bases, with 15 bases separating them. The chain's CDR3 is CASSYERGGKSPLHF. As DNA, the CDR3 is TGTGCCAGCAGTTACGAACGGGGCGGAAAATCACCCCTCCACTTT.

The chain links TRBV7-2 to TRBJ1-6, with unresolved D. The V gene lost 3 bases and the J gene lost 4 bases, with 10 bases spanning the gap. The germline V gene encodes CDR1 SGHTA and CDR2 FQGNSA. This CDR3 is 15 amino acids long. For the CDR3, the DNA is TGTGCCAGCAGCTTCCAGGACCTTTATAATTCACCCCTCCACTTT. Its protein is CASSFQDLYNSPLHF.

The chain joins TRBV18 to TRBJ2-1, with 8 bases lining up with TRBD1. J gave up 4 bases and V 2 bases, and 7 bases lay outside the gene matches. Germline V lookup: CDR1 KGHSH, CDR2 LQKENI. The CDR3 covers 16 residues. The CDR3 DNA follows: TGTGCCAGCTCACCAATAGGACAGGGAAGGTACAATGAGCAGTTCTTC. Its translation is CASSPIGQGRYNEQFF.

The chain couples TRBV7-9 to TRBJ2-2, with D possibly TRBD2 on 6 matching bases. V lost 5 bases and J 3 bases, leaving 10 bases between the germline ends. CDR3 length: 14 residues. Germline-derived CDR1 and CDR2 are SEHNR and FQNEAQ (reference sequence). This CDR3 is CASSLGTHTGELFF. For the CDR3, the DNA is TGTGCCAGCAGCCTCGGGACTCACACCGGGGAGCTGTTTTTT.

V usage is TRBV27 and J usage is TRBJ2-6, with 9 positions matching TRBD1. CDR3 length: 17 amino acids. Germline V gene sequence: CDR1 MNHEY, CDR2 SMNVEV (reference sequence). Trimming at V came to 6 bases and at J to 0 bases, leaving 6 bases not matched to a gene. The CDR3 bases are TGTGCCAGCAGAGACAGGGGGGTTCTCTCTGGGGCCAACGTCCTGACTTTC. It translates to CASRDRGVLSGANVLTF.

V usage is TRBV7-6 and J usage is TRBJ1-1; D not resolved. The V end was cut by 5 bases, the J end by 0 bases, with 13 bases between. The germline V gene encodes CDR1 SGHVS and CDR2 FNYEAQ. This CDR3 comprises 15 residues. Here the CDR3 reads CASSPRGGLNTEAFF. In nucleotides, the CDR3 is TGTGCCAGCAGCCCCCGGGGAGGGTTGAACACTGAAGCTTTCTTT.

This chain uses TRBV2 with TRBJ2-2; 7 bases agree with TRBD1. V lost 10 bases, J lost 1 base, and 9 bases stayed unmatched. Germline lookup yields CDR1 SNHLY and CDR2 FYNNEI. This CDR3 contains 15 residues. The CDR3 here is CATKWRTGNTGELFF. In DNA, the CDR3 is TGTGCCACCAAATGGCGGACAGGGAACACCGGGGAGCTGTTTTTT.

The V and J genes are TRBV20-1 and TRBJ2-3; possible D gene TRBD2, 6 bases. The germline CDR1 and CDR2 sequences are DFQATT and SNEGSKA (reference sequence). The CDR3 runs to 11 residues. CDR3 residues: CKGGVGDTQYF. DNA for the CDR3: TGCAAAGGCGGGGTAGGAGATACGCAGTATTTT.